The text below deals with one TCR beta chain. The record originates from a study of shared T cell receptors in the human thymus. V was shortened by 8 bases and J by 3 bases, with 17 bases between the two germline ends. This CDR3 is built from 14 residues. Germline CDR1 and CDR2: SNHLY and FYNNEI. This table comes from immunoSEQ multiplex PCR, and its TCRdb copy is limited to in-frame clones, with some not included. The table has some 700,000 clones, roughly 88% seen once. These data also featured in a second study, about human thymus T cells.

The V call is TRBV2, the J call TRBJ2-7; possible D gene TRBD2, 5 bases. This sequence originates from a girl younger than two with a congenital heart defect. Sequences were obtained from thymocytes. CDR3 protein: CASEVGRTYYEQYF. CDR3 in DNA: TGTGCCAGCGAAGTCGGGCGGACTTACTACGAGCAGTACTTC.